This T cell receptor beta chain came from a study of vaccination and CD4 T cells after COVID-19. This CDR3 spans 15 amino acids. The germline CDR1 and CDR2 sequences are LNHDA and SQIVND (reference sequence). The ends were cut back, 4 bases at V and 4 bases at J, with 14 bases in the middle. This sample's treatment: approximately 10-day PBMC culture with coronavirus spike peptide pools or control peptides (ViraFEST assay). Sequencing of cultured CD4+ T cell DNA used the Oncomine TCR Beta short-read assay. MiXCR, run by TCRdb on the PCR reads, gives a single entry per CDR3 protein. Of about 20,000 distinct CDR3 sequences in the sample, roughly 40% were seen once. Note on this clonotype: No antigen is known for it.

This sequence joins TRBV19 and TRBJ1-5; a weak D match, TRBD1 (5 bases). The clonotype comes from a human donor who had recovered from COVID-19. The specimen was CD4+ T cells from blood, cultured in vitro, collected after SARS-CoV-2 vaccination. This CDR3 is CASSKARDWNQPQHF. CDR3 coding DNA: TGTGCCAGTAGTAAAGCCCGGGACTGGAATCAGCCCCAGCATTTT.